This T cell receptor beta chain came from a study of blood T cells in healthy people across ages. Notes on the study in general: The long-lived group displayed more naive CD4+ cells, plus higher diversity, than the aged donors did.

Of note for this clonotype: The antigen is unknown.

CDR3 length equals 13 residues. Between the trimmed V and J ends, which lost 5 bases and 6 bases, there was a span of 12 bases. Germline values: CDR1 MGHDK, CDR2 SYGVNS. A sample-barcoded 5' primer and a J-beta primer mix were used in a second PCR of about 7 to 12 cycles. TCRdb itself ran the 5' RACE reads through MiXCR, one entry per CDR3 protein. The sample contains some 370,000 distinct CDR3 sequences, about 52% of which appear only once. Sample: blood. The J gene is TRBJ2-3, the V gene TRBV25-1; a weak D match, TRBD1 (5 bases). This receptor was obtained from a man in his sixties in good health. CDR3 residues: CASSIARADTQYF. DNA for the CDR3: TGTGCCAGCAGTATCGCCAGGGCGGATACGCAGTATTTT. Drawing the rest from reference TRBV25-1 and TRBJ2-3, the complete variable domain is EADIYQTPRYLVIGTGKKITLECSQTMGHDKMYWYQQDPGMELHLIHYSYGVNSTEKGDLSSESTVSRIRTEHFPLTLESARPSHTSQYLCASSIARADTQYFGPGTRLTVL.